The sequence of this T cell receptor beta chain was determined in a study of T cell responses to AZD1222 COVID-19 vaccine. Study outcomes and limitations: Baseline serology detected seropositivity in only a handful of AZD1222 recipients.

Worth noting for this clone: Its antigen remains unidentified.

Profiled with immunoSEQ multiplex PCR; TCRdb holds only in-frame clones, not every one. The sample records about 180,000 clones, 94% being singletons. After removal of 5 bases from V and 7 bases from J, the junction contained 13 bases not matched to a gene. Germline V gives CDR1 LNHDA, CDR2 SQIVND (reference sequence). The CDR3 has 15 amino acids. Sequences were derived from peripheral blood, sampled 28 days after the second AZD1222 dose. This clonotype originated in an adult who received the AZD1222 COVID-19 vaccine. This sequence joins TRBV19 and TRBJ1-2; 7 nucleotides match TRBD1. This chain's CDR3 is CASSAGTAAGGGYTF. In nucleotides, the CDR3 is TGTGCCAGTAGTGCCGGGACAGCCGCTGGGGGTGGCTACACCTTC.